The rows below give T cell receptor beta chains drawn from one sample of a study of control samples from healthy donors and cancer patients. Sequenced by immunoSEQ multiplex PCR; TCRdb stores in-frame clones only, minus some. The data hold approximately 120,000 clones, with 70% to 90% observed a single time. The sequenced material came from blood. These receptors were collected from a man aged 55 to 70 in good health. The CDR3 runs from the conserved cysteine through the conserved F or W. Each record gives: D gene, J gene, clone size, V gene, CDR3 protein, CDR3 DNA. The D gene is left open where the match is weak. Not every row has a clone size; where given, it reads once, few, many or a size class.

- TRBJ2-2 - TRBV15 CATSARKNTGELFF TGTGCCACCAGCGCCCGGAAGAACACCGGGGAGCTGTTTTTT
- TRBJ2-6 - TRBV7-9 CASSLVGSSSGANVLTF TGTGCCAGCAGCTTAGTGGGCAGCAGCTCTGGGGCCAACGTCCTGACTTTC
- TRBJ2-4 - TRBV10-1 CASSDPPGGATNKNIQYF TGCGCCAGCAGTGACCCCCCTGGGGGGGCTACCAACAAAAACATTCAGTACTTC
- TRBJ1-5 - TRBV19 CASSIDNQARQPQHF TGTGCCAGTAGTATAGATAACCAGGCTCGGCAGCCCCAGCATTTT
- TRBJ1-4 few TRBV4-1 CASSQDYRPATNEKLFF TGCGCCAGCAGCCAAGATTATCGGCCGGCAACTAATGAAAAACTGTTTTTT
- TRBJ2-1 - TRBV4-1 CASSQPAGAEGNEQFF TGCGCCAGCAGCCAACCCGCGGGGGCAGAGGGCAATGAGCAGTTCTTC
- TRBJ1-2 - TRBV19 CASSIDLDSGAGYTF TGTGCCAGTAGTATAGACTTGGACAGTGGGGCTGGCTACACCTTC
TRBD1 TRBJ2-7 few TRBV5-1 CASSFSGTGEGEQYF TGCGCCAGCAGCTTTTCCGGGACAGGGGAGGGCGAGCAGTACTTC
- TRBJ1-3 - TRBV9 CASSVAGGHLAGGNTIYF TGTGCCAGCAGCGTAGCTGGGGGACATCTGGCGGGTGGAAACACCATATATTTT
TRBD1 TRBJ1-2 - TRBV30 CAWRTTDRRNYGYTF TGTGCCTGGAGGACAACGGACAGGCGGAACTATGGCTACACCTTC
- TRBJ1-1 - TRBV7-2 CASSLESLGTEAFF TGTGCCAGCAGCTTGGAGAGTTTGGGAACTGAAGCTTTCTTT
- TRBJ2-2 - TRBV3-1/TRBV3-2 CASSQGHLTGELFF TGTGCCAGCAGCCAGGGACATCTCACCGGGGAGCTGTTTTTT
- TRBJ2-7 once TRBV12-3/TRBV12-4 CASSLGGVVEQYF TGTGCCAGCAGTTTAGGGGGCGTCGTTGAGCAGTACTTC
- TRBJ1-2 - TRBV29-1 CSVDGSLYGYTF TGCAGCGTTGATGGATCACTCTATGGCTACACCTTC
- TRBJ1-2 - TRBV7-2 CASSADQVGYGYTF TGTGCCAGCAGCGCGGACCAAGTTGGCTATGGCTACACCTTC
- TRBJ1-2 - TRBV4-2 CASSQEDRATYGYTF TGTGCCAGCAGCCAAGAAGACAGAGCAACTTATGGCTACACCTTC
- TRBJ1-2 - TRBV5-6 CASSLRLTANYGYTF TGTGCCAGCAGCTTAAGACTGACAGCTAACTATGGCTACACCTTC
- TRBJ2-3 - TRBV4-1 CASSRAYTDTQYF TGCGCCAGCAGTAGGGCCTACACAGATACGCAGTATTTT
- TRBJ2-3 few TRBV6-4 CASSPDFGTDTQYF TGTGCCAGCAGCCCGGATTTCGGGACAGATACGCAGTATTTT
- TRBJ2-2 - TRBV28 CASTPPPADTGELFF TGTGCCAGCACTCCTCCCCCAGCGGACACCGGGGAGCTGTTTTTT
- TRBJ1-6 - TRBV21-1 CASSKRGTNNSPLHF TGTGCCAGCAGCAAACGAGGCACAAATAATTCACCCCTCCACTTT
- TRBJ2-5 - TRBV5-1 CASSLAWGSETQYF TGCGCCAGCAGCTTGGCCTGGGGTTCAGAGACCCAGTACTTC
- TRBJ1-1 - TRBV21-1 CASIVGRVPRAFF TGTGCCAGCATAGTCGGCCGTGTCCCGAGGGCTTTCTTT
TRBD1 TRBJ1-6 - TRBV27 CASSYGTGNSPLHF TGTGCCAGCAGTTATGGGACAGGGAACTCACCCCTCCACTTT
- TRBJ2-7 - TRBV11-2 CASSLIRGGRDEQYF TGTGCCAGCAGCCTGATAAGGGGAGGACGTGACGAGCAGTACTTC
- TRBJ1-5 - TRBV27 CASSLLNQPQHF TGTGCCAGCAGTCTATTAAATCAGCCCCAGCATTTT
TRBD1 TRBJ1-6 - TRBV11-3 CASSKGANSPLHF TGTGCCAGCAGCAAGGGGGCTAATTCACCCCTCCACTTT
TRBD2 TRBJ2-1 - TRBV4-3 CASSQDGGGAGRGEQFF TGCGCCAGCAGCCAAGATGGCGGGGGGGCCGGTAGAGGTGAGCAGTTCTTC
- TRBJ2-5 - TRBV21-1 CASSKDPRGGSSETQYF TGTGCCAGCAGCAAAGATCCGCGGGGGGGCTCATCGGAGACCCAGTACTTC